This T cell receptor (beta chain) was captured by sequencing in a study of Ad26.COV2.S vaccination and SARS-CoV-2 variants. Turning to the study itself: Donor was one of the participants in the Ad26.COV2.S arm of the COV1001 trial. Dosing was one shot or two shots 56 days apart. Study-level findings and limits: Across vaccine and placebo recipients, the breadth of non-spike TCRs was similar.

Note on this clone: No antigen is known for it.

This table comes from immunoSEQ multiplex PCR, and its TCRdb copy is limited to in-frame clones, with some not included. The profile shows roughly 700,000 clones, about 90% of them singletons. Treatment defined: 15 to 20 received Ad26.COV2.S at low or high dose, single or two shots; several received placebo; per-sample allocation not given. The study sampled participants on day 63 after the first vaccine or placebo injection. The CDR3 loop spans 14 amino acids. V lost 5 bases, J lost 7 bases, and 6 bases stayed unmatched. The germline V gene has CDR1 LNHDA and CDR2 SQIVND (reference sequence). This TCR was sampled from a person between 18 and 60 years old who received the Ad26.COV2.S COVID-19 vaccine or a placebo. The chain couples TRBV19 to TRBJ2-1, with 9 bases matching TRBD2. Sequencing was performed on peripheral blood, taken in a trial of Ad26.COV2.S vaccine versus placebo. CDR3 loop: CASSGRGLANEQFF. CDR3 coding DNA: TGTGCCAGTAGTGGTCGCGGACTAGCGAATGAGCAGTTCTTC.